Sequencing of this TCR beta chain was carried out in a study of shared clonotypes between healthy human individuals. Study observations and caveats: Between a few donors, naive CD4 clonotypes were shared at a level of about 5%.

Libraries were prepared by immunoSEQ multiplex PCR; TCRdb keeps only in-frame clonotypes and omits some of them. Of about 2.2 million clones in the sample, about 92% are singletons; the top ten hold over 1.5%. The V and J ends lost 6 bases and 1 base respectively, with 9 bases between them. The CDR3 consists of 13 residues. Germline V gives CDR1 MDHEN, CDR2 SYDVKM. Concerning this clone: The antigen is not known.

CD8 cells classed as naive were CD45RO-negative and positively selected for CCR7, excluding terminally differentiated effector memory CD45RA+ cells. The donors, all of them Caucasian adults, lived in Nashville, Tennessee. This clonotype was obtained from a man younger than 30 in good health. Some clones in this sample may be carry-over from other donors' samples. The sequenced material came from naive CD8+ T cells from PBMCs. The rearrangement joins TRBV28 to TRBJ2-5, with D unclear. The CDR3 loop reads CASRNRPQETQYF. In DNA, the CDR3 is TGTGCCAGCAGGAATCGGCCCCAAGAGACCCAGTACTTC.